The text below deals with one T cell receptor beta chain. Its binding antigen is unknown. No qualities accompany the bases; no much larger clone lies one base away. All of the isolated RNA was reverse transcribed with the High Capacity cDNA Reverse Transcription Kit, so expressed TCRB transcripts were sequenced. Deep immunoSEQ sequencing was applied to naive, central memory and regulatory T cell samples, giving an average of about 3.8 million total reads per sample. After sorted cells were lysed in RLT buffer, RNA was extracted with DNase-treated RNeasy Micro or Mini kits, with the choice depending on cell number. To prevent cross-contamination, each cell subset was processed individually, whereas patient and healthy donor samples were processed jointly. Using the immunoSEQ multiplex PCR, TCRB sequences were amplified from cDNA into 87-bp fragments spanning the CDR3 region. Sequencing of the amplicons was performed on the Illumina HiSeq platform. The authors' pipeline ran thus. Synthetic template baselines were used to correct PCR bias computationally, reads within Hamming distance 2 were collapsed, and singletons that could not be merged were discarded. Reads were aligned against IMGT so that V, D and J genes, CDR3 length and insertions or deletions at six rearrangement sites could be assigned. Clonotype counts were normalized to sorted cell number within each subset before computing true diversity and Gini coefficients with the tcR R package. The overlap coefficient, calculated on TCRB nucleotide sequences, was used to quantify repertoire sharing. Out-of-frame TCRB sequences from naive cells were analyzed as a proxy for the pre-selection repertoire. In TCRdb, the immuneACCESS table is reduced to in-frame sequences with V and J assigned. These tables do not hold every clone; where another copy was compared, an unresolved V gene accounts for under half, and the others remain unexplained. The V and J calls and clone size come from that table; D and trimming were worked out from the DNA. The sample records 250,000 to 300,000 clones, roughly 25% of which are singletons. More than 0.009% of the sample is in the top ten clones.

These data originate in a study of beta chain features in type 1 diabetes (dated by TCRdb to between 2017 and 2018). Notes on the research overall: Mean age, gender distribution, total cell number and subset yield did not differ between patients and healthy donors. Across all samples, around 99 million sorted cells were examined, and cell number per subset correlated strongly with RNA yield. Regulatory and stem cell-like memory subsets were obtained from only 8 patients and roughly eight healthy donors, while naive and central memory subsets were obtained from all 28 donors. The study compared TCRB repertoires of sorted circulating CD4+ T cell subsets between recently diagnosed type 1 diabetes patients and matched healthy donors. Results and caveats for the whole study, not just this receptor: Sequencing cDNA rather than genomic DNA could over-represent highly expressing activated cells, although activation and CD3 levels did not differ between groups. Shorter templates might have been favored by PCR, but patient and control samples were amplified and corrected together, so both groups would have been affected equally by any skew. In all four CD4+ subsets, TCRB CDR3 length was moderately but significantly shorter in type 1 diabetes patients. Naive, central memory and regulatory TCRB repertoires appeared more similar among patients than among healthy donors. At VDJ recombination sites, patients with type 1 diabetes made fewer insertions and deleted more nucleotides, a pattern implying thymic rearrangement abnormalities. Because small numbers of individuals were included in the HLA sub-analyses, any influence of HLA type on TCRB rearrangement was left unresolved.

Taken from the germline V gene (reference sequence), the CDR1 and CDR2 loops are PRHDT and FYEKMQ. From its cysteine to its phenylalanine, the CDR3 spans 13 amino acids. Solely the CDR3 DNA is kept, with 39 bases framed from the first base. From each donor, a single peripheral blood sample of approximately 110 mL on average was drawn into heparinised tubes. A BD FACSAria II and a panel including CD45RO, CCR7, CD25, CD127, CD95 and CD27 were used to sort naive, central memory, regulatory and stem cell-like memory CD4+ T cells. A purity above 95% was achieved for all sorted populations. PBMCs were isolated immediately by Lymphoprep density gradient centrifugation and stained directly without culture. Samples were stained and sorted in pairs, with one healthy donor and one patient per experiment, so that batch effects were minimized.

The chain links TRBV13 with TRBJ2-5; 12 bases in the junction line up with TRBD1. Matching the DNA end better, TRBJ2-7 makes the J call doubtful. The receptor was isolated from a young woman with type 1 diabetes. The specimen sequenced was naive CD4+ T cells from blood. Taken with the paper, the label for cell subset or site translates to: true naive CD4+ T cells. The CDR3 amino acid sequence is: CAGGTGGRNEQYF. At the DNA level, the sequence is TGTGCCGGGGGGACAGGGGGCAGGAACGAGCAGTACTTC.